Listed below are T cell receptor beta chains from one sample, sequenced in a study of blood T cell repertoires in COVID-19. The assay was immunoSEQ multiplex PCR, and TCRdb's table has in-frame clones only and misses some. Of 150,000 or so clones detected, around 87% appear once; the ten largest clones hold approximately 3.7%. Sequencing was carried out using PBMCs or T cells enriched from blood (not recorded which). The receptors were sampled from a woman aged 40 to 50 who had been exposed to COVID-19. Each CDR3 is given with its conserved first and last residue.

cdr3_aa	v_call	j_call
CASSQPSDEQYF	TRBV27	TRBJ2-7
CASSPLGGVNQPQHF	TRBV27	TRBJ1-5
CASSLQGHSDGYTF	TRBV27	TRBJ1-2
CASSVSGVTGYTF	TRBV5-1	TRBJ1-2
CASSYSIGLGAFF	TRBV6-5	TRBJ1-1
CASSLPRGNSPLHF	TRBV7-9	TRBJ1-6
CASTLQGQNYNEQFF	TRBV13	TRBJ2-1
CASSRTASNQPQHF	TRBV2	TRBJ1-5
CATSGSAAPGLALTQYF	TRBV24-1	TRBJ2-3
CASRGALGEQYF	TRBV6-5	TRBJ2-7
CASSLLQVHAEAFF	TRBV28	TRBJ1-1
CASSPRWGGNEQFF	TRBV19	TRBJ2-1
CASSLQGTSGLHNEQFF	TRBV7-9	TRBJ2-1
CASSPKGQGRDTIYF	TRBV13	TRBJ1-3
CASRPGNFDYTEAFF	TRBV6-6	TRBJ1-1
CASSQSGDLTEAFF	TRBV23-1	TRBJ1-1
CASSPDRGIRGYTF	TRBV5-1	TRBJ1-2
CASSQTTRQRGYTF	TRBV4-3	TRBJ1-2
CASSQALPGQGAMNTEAFF	TRBV4-1	TRBJ1-1
CSVEVSLEGEQYF	TRBV29-1	TRBJ2-7
CAIRDIGGYTF	TRBV27	TRBJ1-2
CASSPGAGGPQHF	TRBV7-9	TRBJ1-5
CASRTSGGRETQYF	TRBV5-1	TRBJ2-5
CASSSTGYEQYF	TRBV28	TRBJ2-7
CASSGGTDTQYF	TRBV10-1	TRBJ2-3
CASSPTGYEETQYF	TRBV5-1	TRBJ2-5
CASSRTRDRGPNTEAFF	TRBV7-9	TRBJ1-1
CASSFRQGRSTEAFF	TRBV28	TRBJ1-1
CASSLPGTSGTSENEQFF	TRBV5-1	TRBJ2-1
CASSAGGTTEAFF	TRBV11-3	TRBJ1-1
CASSEGGLAGGGELFF	TRBV7-2	TRBJ2-2
CASKESGNYGYTF	TRBV11-2	TRBJ1-2
CSVEGTGRTGELFF	TRBV29-1	TRBJ2-2
CASSRQAAYEQYF	TRBV6-2/TRBV6-3	TRBJ2-7
CASRTDRVRGYTF	TRBV19	TRBJ1-2
CASSPIPGQVEFVAFF	TRBV3-1/TRBV3-2	TRBJ1-1
CASSLEASGGKTETQYF	TRBV5-1	TRBJ2-5